The T cell receptor (beta chain) described here comes from a study of T cell repertoires in aging, cancer and after chemotherapy. Across the study: Paired samples before and after chemotherapy came from chronic lymphocytic leukemia patients on fludarabine- or bendamustine-based regimens.

TCR beta rearrangements were amplified from peripheral blood genomic DNA. Study-wide findings and caveats: Median generation probability rose over the chemotherapy interval in each cancer cohort, suggesting rebound thymic output. Compared with age-matched healthy donors, untreated hematological or solid cancer patients showed higher blood TCR clonality.

This clonotype was seen more than once but under ten times. Its antigen remains unknown. CDR1 and CDR2 (germline): KGHSH, LQKENI. The CDR3 consists of 12 residues. Trimming cost V 3 bases and J 8 bases; bases outside gene matches: 1. Multiplex touch-down PCR with TRB-A/B primers amplified rearranged V-D-J TRB sequences. TCRdb reprocessed the multiplex PCR reads with MiXCR, giving one entry per CDR3 protein. The sample lists approximately 4,000 distinct CDR3 sequences; just under 40% were seen once. Sample: blood. The TCR originated in a human donor with a blood cancer. This sequence joins TRBV18 and TRBJ2-1; 7 bases align to TRBD2. CDR3 in amino acids: CASSPGGDEQFF. CDR3 coding DNA: TGTGCCAGCTCACCGGGGGGGGATGAGCAGTTCTTC.